These T cell receptor beta chains were read from a single sample in a study of blood T cells in healthy people across ages. TCRdb analysed the 5' RACE reads with MiXCR anew, one entry per CDR3 protein. Counted here are about 970,000 distinct CDR3 sequences, about 53% occurring once; the ten biggest clones make up 20% to 25%. Specimen: blood. All receptors derive from an older woman in good health. Each CDR3 is given with its conserved first and last residue. The D gene is left open where the match is weak. Size is omitted from some rows. Given values are once, few, many or a class for expanded clones.

clone_size	d_call	v_call	j_call	cdr3_nt	cdr3_aa
NA	NA	TRBV29-1	TRBJ2-4	TGCAGCGTTGAGGTGCAGTCGGGCATTCAGTACTTC	CSVEVQSGIQYF
NA	NA	TRBV6-2/TRBV6-3	TRBJ2-4	TGTGCCAGCAGACTTGACAACGGTGATAAAAACATTCTGTACTTC	CASRLDNGDKNILYF
NA	NA	TRBV7-8	TRBJ2-3	TGTGCCAGCAGTGCGAGGAGGGCAGTACGCACAGATACGCAGTATTTT	CASSARRAVRTDTQYF
NA	TRBD2	TRBV12-3/TRBV12-4	TRBJ2-3	TGTGCCAGCAGTTTTTCTAGCGGGAGTAGGGGGGGTGGCACAGGTACGCAGTATTTT	CASSFSSGSRGGGTGTQYF
NA	NA	TRBV28	TRBJ2-1	TGTGCCAGCAGTGACACTAACAGGGACAATGAGCAGTTCTTC	CASSDTNRDNEQFF
NA	NA	TRBV6-5	TRBJ2-3	TGTGCCAGCAGACAGGGTTCAGATACGCAGTATTTT	CASRQGSDTQYF
NA	NA	TRBV7-9	TRBJ2-7	TGTGCCAGCAGCTCCATGGACTCAATAACCTACGAGCAGTACTTC	CASSSMDSITYEQYF
NA	NA	TRBV29-1	TRBJ2-3	TGCAGCGTTGCCCTGGGGGGTGGTGGGACAGATACGCAGTATTTT	CSVALGGGGTDTQYF
NA	TRBD1	TRBV18	TRBJ1-5	TGTGCCAGCTCACCGGACAGGGGAGGACGGCCCCAGCATTTT	CASSPDRGGRPQHF
NA	TRBD2	TRBV19	TRBJ2-7	TGTGCCAGTAGTGTCGATAGCGGGTCTTACAATGAGCAGTACTTC	CASSVDSGSYNEQYF
NA	NA	TRBV5-1	TRBJ2-7	TGCGCCAGCAGCTTCGGCTCCCGGGGTTACGAGCAGTACTTC	CASSFGSRGYEQYF
NA	TRBD2	TRBV12-3/TRBV12-4	TRBJ2-3	TGTGCCAGCAGTTTTGGGACTAGCGGAGATACGCAGTATTTT	CASSFGTSGDTQYF
few	TRBD1	TRBV12-3/TRBV12-4	TRBJ1-4	TGTGCCAGCAGCAACCAATTCCGGGACAGCTATGAAAAACTGTTTTTT	CASSNQFRDSYEKLFF
few	NA	TRBV6-6	TRBJ1-5	TGTGCCAGCAGTTATTCCGGTAGGGATCAGCCCCAGCATTTT	CASSYSGRDQPQHF
few	TRBD1	TRBV29-1	TRBJ1-2	TGCAGCGTTGCCCGGACAGGGGAGAGTGGCTACACCTTC	CSVARTGESGYTF
NA	NA	TRBV6-1	TRBJ2-1	TGTCCCAGCAGTGATCAGGGCTGGGAGCAGTTCTTC	CPSSDQGWEQFF
NA	NA	TRBV6-1	TRBJ2-1	TGTGCCAGCAGTGGGCTAGCGTCTTACAATGAGCAGTTCTTC	CASSGLASYNEQFF
NA	TRBD1	TRBV20-1	TRBJ2-1	TGCAGTGCTAGGGCCAGGGGGCCGGGCAATGAGCAGTTCTTC	CSARARGPGNEQFF
few	NA	TRBV6-2/TRBV6-3	TRBJ2-1	TGTGCCAGCAGTAACCTTTTTGGGGGGCCGTCCCATGAGCAGTTCTTC	CASSNLFGGPSHEQFF
few	NA	TRBV28	TRBJ1-2	TGTGCCAGCACCCAAGGCGGGTCTAACTATGGCTACACCTTC	CASTQGGSNYGYTF
NA	NA	TRBV5-1	TRBJ2-4	TGCGCCAGCGGCTTGGGGCCGGAAAACATGATTCAGTACTTC	CASGLGPENMIQYF
few	TRBD2	TRBV29-1	TRBJ2-7	TGCAGCGTTGGGGGTAGCGGGATCTACGAGCAGTACTTC	CSVGGSGIYEQYF
NA	NA	TRBV7-9	TRBJ2-3	TGTGCCAGCAGCACCGGAACCCGCTCTAGGGATACGCAGTATTTT	CASSTGTRSRDTQYF
few	TRBD1	TRBV10-3	TRBJ1-1	TGTGCCATCAGTGGAGGACAGGGGGGGATGGGGACTGAAGCTTTCTTT	CAISGGQGGMGTEAFF
few	TRBD2	TRBV5-1	TRBJ2-7	TGCGCCAGCAGCCCGTCCCTTAGCGGGAGCCTAGGCTACGAGCAGTACTTC	CASSPSLSGSLGYEQYF
NA	TRBD2	TRBV10-3	TRBJ2-1	TGTGCCATCAGTGAGTCGGAAAATTGGGAGTCGACTAGCGGGATGCATGAGCAGTTCTTC	CAISESENWESTSGMHEQFF
NA	NA	TRBV6-1	TRBJ2-1	TGTGCCAGCAGTGAAGCGGGGACGACAATGAGTCAGTTCTTC	CASSEAGTTMSQFF
NA	NA	TRBV3-1	TRBJ2-4	TGTGCCAGCGAGGAGAAAGCCAAAAACATTCAGTACTTC	CASEEKAKNIQYF
NA	NA	TRBV4-2	TRBJ2-7	TGTGCCAGCAGCCAAGAGGGTGAAGAGGACTCGACGTACTACGGGCAGTACTTC	CASSQEGEEDSTYYGQYF
NA	NA	TRBV6-5	TRBJ2-2	TGTGCCAGCCGTTCTAGGAGAGGGCCGTCCGGGGAGCTGTTTTTT	CASRSRRGPSGELFF
NA	NA	TRBV28	TRBJ2-7	TGTGCCAGCAGTTCCCTCCCTCTAGGGACCTACGAGCAGTACTTC	CASSSLPLGTYEQYF
NA	NA	TRBV4-2	TRBJ2-7	TGTGCCAGCAGCCAAGAAGGTAGATGGAGCGGGCAGCAGTACTTC	CASSQEGRWSGQQYF
NA	TRBD1	TRBV6-6	TRBJ1-1	TGTGCCAGCAGTTACAAGGGGGCGCCGTTAGAAGCTTTCTTT	CASSYKGAPLEAFF
NA	TRBD2	TRBV11-2	TRBJ2-6	TGTGCCAGCAGCTTACTAGCGGGAGGGCCACGGACTGGGGCCAACGTCCTGACTTTC	CASSLLAGGPRTGANVLTF
NA	NA	TRBV6-1	TRBJ2-1	TGTGCCAGCAGGCCCCGTTTTCGTCGGGTACCTTACAATGAGCAGTTCTTC	CASRPRFRRVPYNEQFF
NA	NA	TRBV12-3/TRBV12-4	TRBJ2-2	TGTGCCAGCAGGGCCGGGACCCTTAACACCGGGGAGCGGTTTTTT	CASRAGTLNTGERFF
NA	NA	TRBV6-5	TRBJ1-6	TGTGCCAGCAACTCCTTAACGGGGGGCAATTCACCCCTCCACTTT	CASNSLTGGNSPLHF
NA	NA	TRBV5-6	TRBJ2-5	TGTGCCAGCAGCTTGGGCTTCCAGCAGTACTTC	CASSLGFQQYF
NA	TRBD2	TRBV7-2	TRBJ2-7	TGTGCCAGCAGCTTAGCGCTACCTAGCGGGGGGTACGAGCAGTACTTC	CASSLALPSGGYEQYF
NA	TRBD1	TRBV18	TRBJ2-3	TGTGCCAGCGCCCCCGGGACAGGAGCCACAGATACGCAGTATTTT	CASAPGTGATDTQYF
few	NA	TRBV4-1	TRBJ1-2	TGCGCCAGCAGCCAAGCGTTTAGGAAAGGGGGTGGAGGCTACACCTTC	CASSQAFRKGGGGYTF
NA	TRBD2	TRBV4-1	TRBJ2-5	TGCGCCAGCAGCGCGACCCCTGCTAGCGGGGACCTGAGGGAGACCCAGTACTTC	CASSATPASGDLRETQYF
few	NA	TRBV2	TRBJ2-3	TGTGCCAGGCCGGTGGACTTCGGGACAGATACGCAGTATTTT	CARPVDFGTDTQYF
NA	TRBD2	TRBV9	TRBJ2-5	TGTGCCAGCAGGTCACGACTAGCGGGAGGCAATGAGCAGTACTTC	CASRSRLAGGNEQYF
NA	NA	TRBV7-2	TRBJ1-1	TGTGCCAGCAGCTTAGTAGGCAGGGGCACTGAAGCTTTCTTT	CASSLVGRGTEAFF
NA	NA	TRBV29-1	TRBJ2-7	TGCAGCGTTGCGGCCACGGACACAAACTACGAGCAGTACTTC	CSVAATDTNYEQYF
many	NA	TRBV29-1	TRBJ2-5	TGCAGCGTTGATCCAGTCCGAGAAGAGACCCAGTACTTC	CSVDPVREETQYF
NA	NA	TRBV4-2	TRBJ2-1	TGTGCCAGCAGTCCTAGAGGGAGATCTTCCTACAATGAGCAGTTCTTC	CASSPRGRSSYNEQFF
NA	TRBD2	TRBV4-2	TRBJ2-1	TGTGCCAGCAGCCGTAGTCGGATCCTGAGTAGCGGGGGAGACAATGAGCAGTTCTTC	CASSRSRILSSGGDNEQFF
NA	NA	TRBV20-1	TRBJ1-1	TGCAGTGCCGTTGACTCCATGAACACTGAAGCTTTCTTT	CSAVDSMNTEAFF
few	NA	TRBV20-1	TRBJ2-3	TGCAGTGCTTGGGGCGGAGTCCGGGGCACAGATACGCAGTATTTT	CSAWGGVRGTDTQYF
NA	NA	TRBV12-3/TRBV12-4	TRBJ2-5	TGTGCCAGCCAAACAGGTCATGGGGGCCAAGAGACCCAGTACTTC	CASQTGHGGQETQYF
few	TRBD1	TRBV29-1	TRBJ2-6	TGCAGCGTATACAGGGGGCTTGGGGCCAACGTCCTGACTTTC	CSVYRGLGANVLTF